Given below is one TCR beta chain in context. The antigen remains undetermined. PCR was performed using 60 Vbeta and 13 Jbeta primers. Profiled with immunoSEQ multiplex PCR; TCRdb holds only in-frame clones, not every one. The profile shows some 200,000 clones, about 10% of them singletons. Donors had nominal health at sampling but likely had unrecorded immune exposures. This record belongs to a study of cytomegalovirus exposure and HLA in healthy donors. Overall study findings and caveats: While the bulk of TCR sequences proved rare, some public TCRs turned up in many donors. Follow-up analysis seemed to connect common viral pathogens with several of the most significant clusters identified.

The germline V gene has CDR1 SGHNT and CDR2 YYREEE (reference sequence). This CDR3 comprises 14 residues. V lost 3 bases and J lost 8; bases outside the gene matches: 3. This receptor was identified in a woman aged 25 to 39 in good health and CMV-seropositive. The chain has TRBV5-4 and TRBJ1-6, with 9 bases identical to TRBD1. The sequenced sample was PBMCs. The CDR3 region has the DNA TGTGCCAGCAGCTCCCGGGACAGGGATTCACCCCTCCACTTT. Translated, it gives CASSSRDRDSPLHF.